This T cell receptor beta chain was sequenced in a study of CD8 T cells in Susac syndrome. The multiple sclerosis control group was made up of treatment-naive patients with stable or active relapsing-remitting disease. Purification of the CD8+ and CD4+ T cells relied on negative isolation, and TEMRA cells underwent FACS enrichment. The study, taken as a whole, reports: Acknowledgment was made by the study that its TCR sequencing and HLA analysis involved a relatively small number of individuals.

To note about this clonotype: Its antigen remains unknown.

After extraction with the RNeasy kit, about 0.5 to 1 ug of the RNA was reverse transcribed using random hexamers. The amplification used immunoSEQ multiplex PCR on TCR beta CDR3; it spanned 54 Vbeta and 13 Jbeta. TCRdb called the immunoSEQ multiplex PCR reads again in MiXCR, with one record for every CDR3 protein. This table has 150,000 to 180,000 distinct CDR3 sequences, approximately 93% appearing once. The CDR3 is 14 amino acids. Germline V gene lookup returns CDR1 SQVTM and CDR2 ANQGSEA. V was cut by 3 bases and J by 0 bases, with 12 bases left in between. The receptor was derived from a human donor with multiple sclerosis. The source material was CD8+ T cells from PBMCs. This chain connects TRBV29-1 to TRBJ2-7; D call uncertain. As DNA, the CDR3 is TGCAGCGTTGAGCAGGAGAATAGCTCCTACGAGCAGTACTTC. It specifies CSVEQENSSYEQYF.